One sample yielded the 8 T cell receptor beta chains listed below, sequenced in a study of Graves' ophthalmopathy and Graves' hyperthyroidism. The TCR beta CDR3 regions underwent amplification from RNA transcripts. In the first round, RT-PCR was carried out with HTBI primers, and a multiplex PCR formed the second round. Each CDR3 protein is one row after TCRdb ran MiXCR on the multiplex PCR reads. The sample contains over 500,000 distinct CDR3 sequences, approximately 21% of which appear only once. The sequencing sample was made of peripheral blood. The receptors were gathered from a woman aged 18-30 years with stable Graves' hyperthyroidism. Some clones in this sample may be carry-over from other donors' samples.

This chain uses TRBV6-4 with TRBJ2-7; TRBD1 matches 7 bases. V was pared by 1 base and J by 3 bases, with 9 bases of the junction left unmatched. The germline V gene has CDR1 MRHNA and CDR2 SNTAGT. CDR3 length equals 16 residues. CDR3 DNA: TGTGCCAGCAGTGACTTGGGACAGACCCTATACTACGAGCAGTACTTC. Amino acids: CASSDLGQTLYYEQYF.

This chain joins TRBV4-2 and TRBJ1-1, with a weak D call TRBD1 (5 bases). Trimming shortened V by 4 bases and J by 7 bases, and 13 bases separated the two germline ends. The CDR3 runs to 13 residues. From germline, CDR1 is LGHNA and CDR2 YNFKEQ. The CDR3 nucleotides are TGTGCCAGCAGCCCAACGACAGCCCGTGAAGCTTTCTTT. Its protein is CASSPTTAREAFF.

The chain uses TRBV12-3 or TRBV12-4 and TRBJ1-5, with D possibly being TRBD1 (5 bases). V was trimmed by 4 bases and J by 4 bases, leaving 14 bases between them. The CDR3 loop spans 15 amino acids. The CDR3 protein is CASSYQGRGNQPQHF. For the CDR3, the DNA is TGTGCCAGCAGTTATCAGGGTCGGGGAAATCAGCCCCAGCATTTT.

The chain joins TRBV12-3 or TRBV12-4 to TRBJ1-5; unclear D gene. V lost 6 bases and J 4 bases, leaving 16 bases between the germline ends. This CDR3 is built from 15 residues. DNA of the CDR3: TGTGCCAGCAGCTTCCGCGACCCAAGTAATCAGCCCCAGCATTTT. This translates into CASSFRDPSNQPQHF.

This chain links TRBV6-1 with TRBJ1-6, with 9 nucleotides matching TRBD1. The germline V gene has CDR1 MNHNS and CDR2 SASEGT. The CDR3 has 15 residues. The V segment lost 1 base and the J segment 9 bases; nucleotides outside the gene matches: 4. CDR3 amino acids: CASSEEETGGSPLHF. Here the CDR3 DNA reads TGTGCCAGCAGTGAAGAGGAGACAGGGGGTTCACCCCTCCACTTT.

This clonotype was picked up many times. The chain combines TRBV19 with TRBJ1-5; 9 bases agree with TRBD1. Germline CDR1 is LNHDA and CDR2 is SQIVND (reference sequence). The CDR3 runs 16 residues. The trim removed 6 bases at V and 4 bases at J, leaving 10 bases unmatched. For the CDR3, the DNA is TGTGCCAGTAGCCGTCGGGGACAGGGCTTAAATCAGCCCCAGCATTTT. Amino acids: CASSRRGQGLNQPQHF.

The chain uses TRBV2 and TRBJ2-7, with unresolved D. Trimming left V 7 bases short and J 6 bases short, with 10 bases between. The CDR3 length is 11 residues. In germline, CDR1 is SNHLY, CDR2 FYNNEI. The CDR3 nucleotides read TGTGCCAGCATCAAAAGAGGCGAGCAGTACTTC. Its protein product is CASIKRGEQYF. The full variable domain, with the rest looked up from reference TRBV2 and TRBJ2-7, is EPEVTQTPSHQVTQMGQEVILRCVPISNHLYFYWYRQILGQKVEFLVSFYNNEISEKSEIFDDQFSVERPDGSNFTLKIRSTKLEDSAMYFCASIKRGEQYFGPGTRLTVT.

This clonotype was detected ten times or more. This chain uses TRBV2 with TRBJ1-5, with D maybe TRBD1 (6 bases). V dropped 7 bases and J dropped 2 bases, with 12 bases sitting between them. The CDR3 covers 14 residues. Germline V lookup: CDR1 SNHLY, CDR2 FYNNEI. CDR3 DNA sequence: TGTGCCAGCAAACGGGACATCGGCAATCAGCCCCAGCATTTT. Encoded protein: CASKRDIGNQPQHF.